This T cell receptor (beta chain) was sequenced during a study of cytomegalovirus exposure and HLA in healthy donors. Between the trimmed V and J ends, which lost 3 bases and 5 bases, there was a span of 15 bases. The CDR3 length is 15 residues. The germline V gene encodes CDR1 SGHDT and CDR2 YYEEEE. Only in-frame clones appear in the TCRdb table, and some are missing; sequencing was by immunoSEQ multiplex PCR. Here the sample spans around 70,000 clones, roughly nine tenths being singletons. A single count supports this clone. Its specificity is not known. Study-level points and caveats: Through in vitro validation, three CMV-associated chains were shown to be specific for CMV antigens. The tendency of first-cohort TCR clusters to co-occur in the 120 or so validation repertoires was the finding of a later analysis. High specificity and sensitivity for cytomegalovirus status were reported for the classifier. Most TCR sequences were uncommon, yet certain public TCRs appeared in many donors.

This sequence joins TRBV5-6 and TRBJ1-3; D is unclear. The clonotype originates from a man aged 18 to 29 in good health and CMV-seronegative. Sequencing used PBMCs. The CDR3 loop is CASSWAHGRRNTIYF. For the CDR3, the DNA is TGTGCCAGCAGCTGGGCCCATGGAAGAAGAAACACCATATATTTT.